The clone carrying this T cell receptor (beta chain) has only a few counts. This sample was included in a study of blood T cell repertoires in COVID-19. This table comes from immunoSEQ multiplex PCR, and its TCRdb copy is limited to in-frame clones, with some not included. The table has some 120,000 clones, 70% to 90% seen once. The origin of this receptor is a woman aged 80 or over with acute or convalescent COVID-19. The sample taken for sequencing was peripheral blood.

The DNA for the CDR3 is TGCGCCAGCAGCCAAGTTACTAGCGGGGGGTCCAGCTCCTACGAGCAGTACTTC. Its translation is CASSQVTSGGSSSYEQYF. This chain links TRBV4-1 with TRBJ2-7, with 12 bases lining up with TRBD2. The V and J ends lost 1 base and 0 bases, in that order; junction bases with no gene match: 7. The germline V gene encodes CDR1 MGHRA and CDR2 YSYEKL. This CDR3 is 18 amino acids long.